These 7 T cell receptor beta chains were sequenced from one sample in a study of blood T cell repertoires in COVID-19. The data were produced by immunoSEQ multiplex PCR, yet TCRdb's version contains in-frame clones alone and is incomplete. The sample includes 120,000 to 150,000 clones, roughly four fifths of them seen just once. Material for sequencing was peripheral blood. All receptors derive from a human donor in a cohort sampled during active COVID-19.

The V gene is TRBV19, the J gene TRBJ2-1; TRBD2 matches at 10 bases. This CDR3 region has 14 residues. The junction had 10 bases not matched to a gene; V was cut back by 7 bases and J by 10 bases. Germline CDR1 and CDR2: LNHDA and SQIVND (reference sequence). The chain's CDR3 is CASMRLAGDREQFF. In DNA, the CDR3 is TGTGCCAGTATGAGGCTAGCGGGAGATCGGGAGCAGTTCTTC.

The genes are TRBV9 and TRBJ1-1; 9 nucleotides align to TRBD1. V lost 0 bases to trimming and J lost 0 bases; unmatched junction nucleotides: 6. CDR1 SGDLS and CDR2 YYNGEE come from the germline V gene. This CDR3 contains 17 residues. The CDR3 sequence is CASSVVATGGVNTEAFF. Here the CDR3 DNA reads TGTGCCAGCAGCGTAGTGGCGACAGGGGGGGTGAACACTGAAGCTTTCTTT.

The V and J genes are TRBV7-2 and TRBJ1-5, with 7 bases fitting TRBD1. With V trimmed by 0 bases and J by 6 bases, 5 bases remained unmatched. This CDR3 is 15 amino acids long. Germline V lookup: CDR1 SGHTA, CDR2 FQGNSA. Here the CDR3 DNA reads TGTGCCAGCAGCTTAGCAGGGGGCTCGGGTCAGCCCCAGCATTTT. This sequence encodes CASSLAGGSGQPQHF.

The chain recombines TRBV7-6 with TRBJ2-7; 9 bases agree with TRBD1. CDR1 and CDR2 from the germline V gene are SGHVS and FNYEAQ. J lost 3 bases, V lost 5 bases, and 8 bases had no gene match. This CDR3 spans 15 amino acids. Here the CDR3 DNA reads TGTGCCAGCAGCCCTTCGACAGGGGGTCTCTACGAGCAGTACTTC. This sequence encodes CASSPSTGGLYEQYF.

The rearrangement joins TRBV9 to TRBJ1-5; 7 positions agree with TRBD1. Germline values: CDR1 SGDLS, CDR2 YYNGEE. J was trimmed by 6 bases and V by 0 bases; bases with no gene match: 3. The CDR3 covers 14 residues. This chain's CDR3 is CASSVGAGGQPQHF. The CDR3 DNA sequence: TGTGCCAGCAGCGTAGGGGCAGGGGGTCAGCCCCAGCATTTT.

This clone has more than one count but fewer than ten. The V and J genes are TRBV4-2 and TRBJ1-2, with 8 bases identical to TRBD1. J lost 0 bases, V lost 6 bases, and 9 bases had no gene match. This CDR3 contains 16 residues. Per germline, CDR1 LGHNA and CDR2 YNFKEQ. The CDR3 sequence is CASRESLTGANYGYTF. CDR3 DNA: TGTGCCAGCAGGGAATCTTTGACAGGGGCTAACTATGGCTACACCTTC.

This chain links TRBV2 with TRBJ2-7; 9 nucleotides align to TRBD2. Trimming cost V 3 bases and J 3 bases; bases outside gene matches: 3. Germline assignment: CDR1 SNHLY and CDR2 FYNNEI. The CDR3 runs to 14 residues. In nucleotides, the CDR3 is TGTGCCAGCAGTGAGGCTAGCGGGGACTACGAGCAGTACTTC. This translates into CASSEASGDYEQYF. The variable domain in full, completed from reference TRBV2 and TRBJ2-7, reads EPEVTQTPSHQVTQMGQEVILRCVPISNHLYFYWYRQILGQKVEFLVSFYNNEISEKSEIFDDQFSVERPDGSNFTLKIRSTKLEDSAMYFCASSEASGDYEQYFGPGTRLTVT.